The clone carrying this T cell receptor (beta chain) has a handful of counts. Its antigen is currently unknown. Sequenced by immunoSEQ multiplex PCR; TCRdb stores in-frame clones only, minus some. The table shows about 29,000 clones, with roughly nine tenths occurring only once. As for time point: week 5, during vaccination. The vaccine gave 300 ug of a 20-mer mutant IDH1 peptide subcutaneously per dose. This CDR3 contains 13 residues. Trimming stripped 5 bases from V and 4 bases from J, with 9 bases between. Germline V gene data show CDR1 as SGHVS and CDR2 as FQNEAQ. The data are from a study of a mutant IDH1 vaccine in newly diagnosed glioma. Overall study: Patients had eight vaccinations, in weeks 1, 3, 5, 7, 11, 15, 19 and 23. Radiotherapy alone preceded vaccination by 4-6 weeks; alternatively, vaccination started with temozolomide cycles. Patients were pretreated with radiotherapy, temozolomide, or both, mostly both.

Study-wide findings and caveats: Any relationship between pseudoprogression and changes in top peripheral T cell clonotypes seemed absent.

The TCR comes from a woman between 40 and 55 years old with glioma. Some clones in this sample may be carry-over from other donors' samples. The starting material was peripheral blood mononuclear cells (PBMCs), obtained from a glioma patient whose treatment included an IDH1 peptide vaccine. The chain joins TRBV7-8 to TRBJ1-3; no definite D call. In DNA form, the CDR3 reads TGTGCCAGCAGCCCGGATGAAGGAAACACCATATATTTT. It is translated as CASSPDEGNTIYF.